Below, one T cell receptor (beta chain) is given with its context. This sample was included in a study of early T cells in non-severe SARS-CoV-2 infection. TCRdb processed the 5' RACE reads anew with MiXCR; each CDR3 protein has one entry. The data show 70,000 to 90,000 distinct CDR3 sequences, with less than 15% seen just once and around 3.5% held by the top ten. This CDR3 comprises 10 residues. Per the germline V gene, CDR1 is SQVTM and CDR2 is ANQGSEA. Trimming took 8 bases from V and 16 from J, leaving 18 bases between them. Input material: whole blood. The J gene is TRBJ2-1, the V gene TRBV29-1; tentative D call: TRBD1 (5 bases). The receptor was derived from an adult who was a healthcare worker with PCR-confirmed SARS-CoV-2 infection or an uninfected control (not recorded which). The CDR3 DNA is TGCAGCTATGAAGACAGTCGGCGATTCTTC. This encodes CSYEDSRRFF.